Below are 7 T cell receptor beta chains sequenced from a single sample in a study of blood T cell repertoires in COVID-19. Profiled with immunoSEQ multiplex PCR; TCRdb holds only in-frame clones, not every one. The table has about 260,000 clones, around 84% seen once; the top ten hold 4.1%. The sequencing input was PBMCs or T cells enriched from blood (not recorded which). The receptors derive from a man in his thirties or forties with acute COVID-19.

The chain has TRBV3-1 (or the pseudogene TRBV3-2) and TRBJ1-2; the match to TRBD1 covers 7 bases. Per germline, CDR1 LGHDT and CDR2 YNNKEL (reference sequence). Trimming at V came to 6 bases and at J to 7 bases, leaving 14 bases not matched to a gene. This CDR3 has 15 residues. CDR3 DNA: TGTGCCAGCAGGGCCGGACAGGACCATTCAGTTGGCTACACCTTC. The encoded protein is CASRAGQDHSVGYTF.

The chain links TRBV30 to TRBJ1-5; no clear D gene. The CDR3 runs to 13 residues. V shed 5 bases and J shed 4 bases, with 12 bases lying between them. Looked up from germline, CDR1 is GTSNPN and CDR2 is SVGIG (reference sequence). CDR3 protein: CAWARDRNQPQHF. CDR3 DNA sequence: TGTGCCTGGGCGCGGGATCGGAATCAGCCCCAGCATTTT.

The chain combines TRBV4-1 with TRBJ1-2; 7 bases agree with TRBD1. The CDR3 is made up of 15 amino acids. Trimming at V came to 3 bases and at J to 0 bases, leaving 4 bases not matched to a gene. CDR1 is MGHRA and CDR2 is YSYEKL in the germline V gene. This chain's CDR3 is CASSHDRVSNYGYTF. DNA for the CDR3: TGCGCCAGCAGCCATGACAGGGTGTCTAACTATGGCTACACCTTC.

The chain has TRBV28 and TRBJ2-5, with TRBD1 identical over 7 bases. This CDR3 contains 13 residues. Germline V gene data show CDR1 as MDHEN and CDR2 as SYDVKM. V lost 10 bases to trimming and J lost 5 bases; unmatched junction nucleotides: 10. CDR3 region: CATFDRVYETQYF. The CDR3 DNA sequence: TGTGCCACCTTCGACAGGGTGTATGAGACCCAGTACTTC.

To note about this clone: The junction departs from germline at one end; a sequencing error may be responsible. V usage is TRBV6-5 and J usage is TRBJ1-1; TRBD1 aligns across 10 bases. The germline V gene encodes CDR1 MNHEY and CDR2 SVGAGI. The CDR3 length is 13 residues. CDR3 nucleotide sequence: TGTGCCAGCAGTTTAACCCCCGGGACAGGGGCCCTCTTT. Translating gives CASSLTPGTGALF.

The chain recombines TRBV19 with TRBJ2-1, with 7 bases that match TRBD1. CDR3 length equals 14 residues. Per the germline V gene, CDR1 is LNHDA and CDR2 is SQIVND (reference sequence). The junction had 5 bases not matched to a gene; V was cut back by 9 bases and J by 0 bases. The CDR3 sequence: CASRTGSSYNEQFF. CDR3 DNA sequence: TGTGCCAGCCGGACAGGAAGCTCCTACAATGAGCAGTTCTTC.

The gene calls are TRBV27 and TRBJ1-5; D ambiguous. V lost 2 bases and J lost 0, with 8 bases in between. CDR3 length: 15 amino acids. Germline values: CDR1 MNHEY, CDR2 SMNVEV (reference sequence). Here the CDR3 DNA reads TGTGCCAGCAGTTTAAAGAGTTATAGCAATCAGCCCCAGCATTTT. Its protein product is CASSLKSYSNQPQHF.